This paragraph reports one T cell receptor (beta chain). What it recognizes is unknown. The data belong to a study of cytomegalovirus exposure and HLA in healthy donors. Across the study: An early release of data contained about 85 million unique TCRs, which came from HLA-typed donors.

General study points: In all likelihood, a cluster of highly shared sequence variants was a sequencing artifact. An analysis done earlier found most TCR beta V segments productive about 87% or about 30% of the time.

The PCR used 60 Vbeta and 13 Jbeta primers. The protocol was immunoSEQ multiplex PCR, while the TCRdb copy is restricted to in-frame clones and leaves out a portion. The sample records roughly 110,000 clones, about 70% being singletons. The CDR3 is 15 residues long. The germline gives CDR1 MNHEY, CDR2 SVGAGI. The rearrangement links TRBV6-5 to TRBJ2-5, with D maybe TRBD1 (5 bases). The J call may be incorrect, as the DNA end agrees better with TRBJ2-7. Sequencing used PBMCs. The TCR originated in a woman in her forties or fifties in good health and CMV-seropositive. The chain's CDR3 is CASSYNSRQSYEQYF. The CDR3 nucleotides read TGTGCCAGCAGTTACAACAGCCGACAGTCCTACGAGCAGTACTTC.